The 21 T cell receptor beta chains below all came from one sample that was sequenced in a study of T cell responses to AZD1222 COVID-19 vaccine. TCRdb's table, derived via immunoSEQ multiplex PCR, lists solely in-frame clones and lacks some. The table records nearly 35,000 clones, 70% to 90% of them present only once. The material was peripheral blood, obtained on day 0 of AZD1222 vaccination. These receptors came from an adult in good health.

This chain uses TRBV19 with TRBJ2-6; 8 nucleotides match TRBD2. Germline CDR1 is LNHDA and CDR2 is SQIVND (reference sequence). The CDR3 has 17 residues. V trimming: 5 bases; J trimming: 0 bases; junction bases outside the gene matches: 6. CDR3 coding DNA: TGTGCCAGTAGTCCCGGGGGGGTCAGCTCTGGGGCCAACGTCCTGACTTTC. This sequence encodes CASSPGGVSSGANVLTF.

Note on this clone: The same CDR3 can be traced to other DNA sequences in this sample. The V and J genes are TRBV27 and TRBJ2-1; D not certain. V was cut by 0 bases and J by 0 bases, with 3 bases left in between. Germline V gives CDR1 MNHEY, CDR2 SMNVEV (reference sequence). This CDR3 is built from 14 residues. The CDR3 bases are TGTGCCAGCAGTTTATCAGGCTCCTACAATGAGCAGTTCTTC. Translating it yields CASSLSGSYNEQFF.

This chain joins TRBV28 and TRBJ1-2; 7 nucleotides match TRBD1. The V gene's germline CDR1 is MDHEN and CDR2 SYDVKM. V lost 10 bases to trimming and J lost 2 bases; unmatched junction nucleotides: 4. This CDR3 is 12 amino acids long. CDR3 sequence reads: CATKGANYGYTF. The CDR3 region has the DNA TGTGCCACCAAGGGGGCAAACTATGGCTACACCTTC.

The V and J genes are TRBV5-6 and TRBJ1-4; D remains unclear. Germline V gene sequence: CDR1 SGHDT, CDR2 YYEEEE. The ends were cut back, 0 bases at V and 8 bases at J, with 11 bases in the middle. The CDR3 sequence is 14 residues long. The CDR3 loop reads CASSLAGALEKLFF. In nucleotides, the CDR3 is TGTGCCAGCAGCTTGGCAGGTGCTTTAGAAAAACTGTTTTTT.

The rearrangement uses TRBV11-2 and TRBJ1-5; no clear D. With 0 bases removed from V and 3 bases from J, the gap between germline ends came to 6 bases. CDR3 size: 14 residues. The V gene's germline CDR1 is SGHAT and CDR2 FQNNGV. CDR3 bases: TGTGCCAGCAGCTTAGAAGGATACAATCAGCCCCAGCATTTT. It specifies CASSLEGYNQPQHF.

This sequence joins TRBV27 and TRBJ1-2, with D hard to call. V was trimmed by 6 bases and J by 5 bases, leaving 13 bases between them. The germline CDR1 and CDR2 sequences are MNHEY and SMNVEV (reference sequence). CDR3 length: 13 amino acids. CDR3 sequence reads: CASRPSNIYGYTF. Written as DNA, the CDR3 is TGTGCCAGCAGACCTTCTAACATATATGGCTACACCTTC.

The rearrangement links TRBV19 to TRBJ1-6, with 7 positions matching TRBD1. CDR1 and CDR2 (germline): LNHDA, SQIVND (reference sequence). Germline trimming cut 5 bases from V and 7 bases from J; bases unmatched to any gene: 5. CDR3 length: 14 residues. The CDR3 sequence is CASSRAGGNSPLHF. The CDR3 DNA is TGTGCCAGTAGTCGGGCAGGGGGAAATTCACCCCTCCACTTT.

This clone was picked up a small number of times. J is TRBJ1-2 and V is TRBV6-5, with D possibly being TRBD1 (5 bases). CDR1 is MNHEY and CDR2 is SVGAGI in the germline V gene. V lost 11 bases to trimming and J lost 10 bases, with 23 bases between them. The CDR3 totals 13 residues. This CDR3 reads CACQIGDVGVYTF. CDR3 in DNA: TGTGCCTGCCAGATAGGGGACGTCGGTGTCTACACCTTC.

The gene calls are TRBV5-6 and TRBJ2-7, with 8 bases that match TRBD1. The CDR3 sequence is 16 residues long. In germline, CDR1 is SGHDT, CDR2 YYEEEE. After removal of 2 bases from V and 0 bases from J, the junction contained 7 bases not matched to a gene. CDR3: CASSLLTGDISYEQYF. Here the CDR3 DNA reads TGTGCCAGCAGCTTACTGACAGGGGACATCTCCTACGAGCAGTACTTC.

The CDR3 here is CASSLVGGRTLRYGYTF. For the CDR3, the DNA is TGCGCCAGCAGCTTGGTCGGTGGAAGGACCCTTCGCTATGGCTACACCTTC. V and J are TRBV5-1 and TRBJ1-2; no definite D call. Germline CDR1 is SGHRS and CDR2 is YFSETQ. The CDR3 consists of 17 residues. V lost 0 bases to trimming and J lost 4 bases, with 19 bases between them.

The chain has TRBV19 and TRBJ2-1; TRBD1 or TRBD2 may be the D gene (6 bases each). The V end was cut by 2 bases, the J end by 4 bases, with 24 bases between. The CDR3 consists of 19 residues. CDR1 is LNHDA and CDR2 is SQIVND in the germline V gene (reference sequence). CDR3 nucleotide sequence: TGTGCCAGTAGTATACGGGTAGGTGGGGGGCCCTTCTTTTACAATGAGCAGTTCTTC. Translation: CASSIRVGGGPFFYNEQFF.

V usage is TRBV27 and J usage is TRBJ1-4; no clear D. There are 11 residues in the CDR3. The germline V gene encodes CDR1 MNHEY and CDR2 SMNVEV (reference sequence). Trimming pared 9 bases from V and 0 bases from J, leaving 2 bases between. This chain's CDR3 is CASATNEKLFF. CDR3 bases: TGTGCCAGTGCAACTAATGAAAAACTGTTTTTT.

The rearrangement links TRBV3-1 (or the pseudogene TRBV3-2) to TRBJ2-5; D possibly corresponds to TRBD2 (6 bases). Germline assignment: CDR1 LGHDT and CDR2 YNNKEL (reference sequence). The CDR3 loop spans 14 amino acids. Trimming removed 4 bases at V and 0 bases at J, with 9 bases between. In DNA form, the CDR3 reads TGTGCCAGCAGCCTACTAGCTTACCAAGAGACCCAGTACTTC. Protein product: CASSLLAYQETQYF.

The chain employs TRBV7-2 and TRBJ1-5; D gene unclear. Trimming cost V 2 bases and J 6 bases, with 8 bases left between them. CDR3 length: 13 residues. The germline CDR1 and CDR2 sequences are SGHTA and FQGNSA. In DNA, the CDR3 is TGTGCCAGCAGCTTAACACAGCCTCAGCCCCAGCATTTT. Protein sequence: CASSLTQPQPQHF.

This chain joins TRBV18 and TRBJ1-3; 7 bases fit TRBD1. Germline V gives CDR1 KGHSH, CDR2 LQKENI. This CDR3 has 15 residues. V trimming: 3 bases; J trimming: 4 bases; junction bases outside the gene matches: 6. CDR3 sequence reads: CASSPRQGDGNTIYF. In nucleotides, the CDR3 is TGTGCCAGCTCACCGAGGCAGGGGGACGGAAACACCATATATTTT.

In its sample, this clone was seen once. The chain employs TRBV7-2 and TRBJ2-7, with TRBD2 identical over 11 bases. Per the germline V gene, CDR1 is SGHTA and CDR2 is FQGNSA. The J segment lost 3 bases and the V segment lost 2 bases, leaving 6 bases of the junction unmatched. The CDR3 extends over 16 amino acids. The CDR3 spells CASSLTTSGAVYEQYF. In nucleotides, the CDR3 is TGTGCCAGCAGCTTAACGACTAGCGGGGCCGTCTACGAGCAGTACTTC.

The CDR3 loop reads CASSVGPYPEKLFF. The CDR3 nucleotides read TGTGCCAGCAGCGTAGGGCCCTATCCGGAAAAACTGTTTTTT. The chain combines TRBV9 with TRBJ1-4; D gene uncertain. The CDR3 length is 14 residues. Trimming stripped 0 bases from V and 8 bases from J, with 11 bases between. CDR1 is SGDLS, CDR2 YYNGEE, per germline.

The V gene is TRBV7-9, the J gene TRBJ1-6; perhaps TRBD1 as D (5 bases). The CDR3 sequence is 14 residues long. Germline V lookup: CDR1 SEHNR, CDR2 FQNEAQ (reference sequence). Between the trimmed V and J ends, which lost 5 bases and 5 bases, there was a span of 10 bases. The CDR3 coding sequence is TGTGCCAGCAGCAGCGACAGTGATAATTCACCCCTCCACTTT. It yields the protein CASSSDSDNSPLHF.

V is TRBV6-5 and J is TRBJ2-6, with a possible D match to TRBD1 (6 bases). The CDR3 is 13 residues long. With 9 bases removed from V and 3 bases from J, the gap between germline ends came to 9 bases. Germline V gene data show CDR1 as MNHEY and CDR2 as SVGAGI. The CDR3: CARRTDGANVLTF. For the CDR3, the DNA is TGTGCCAGGCGGACAGATGGGGCCAACGTCCTGACTTTC.

This chain connects TRBV4-3 to TRBJ1-1; D is unclear. The germline gives CDR1 LGHNA, CDR2 YSLEER. There are 16 residues in the CDR3. The V and J ends lost 1 base and 0 bases respectively, with 12 bases between them. DNA of the CDR3: TGCGCCAGCAGCCAAGGAGGAGGGCACATGAACACTGAAGCTTTCTTT. Amino acids: CASSQGGGHMNTEAFF.

V gene TRBV28 combines with J gene TRBJ2-1, with a weak D call TRBD1 (6 bases). Germline lookup yields CDR1 MDHEN and CDR2 SYDVKM. Trimming shortened V by 1 base and J by 4 bases, and 11 bases separated the two germline ends. This CDR3 has 15 amino acids. The CDR3 DNA reads TGTGCCAGCAGTTTATTACAGGGTTGGTACAATGAGCAGTTCTTC. It yields the protein CASSLLQGWYNEQFF.